Below, 27 T cell receptor beta chains from the same sample are listed, as sequenced in a study of blood T cell repertoires in COVID-19. Data came from immunoSEQ multiplex PCR; TCRdb stores just in-frame clones and leaves some out. The sample lists around 140,000 clones; more than 85% were seen once. Sequencing input: peripheral blood. These receptors were collected from a man between 60 and 70 years old with COVID-19, enrolled during active disease.

The chain recombines TRBV7-2 with TRBJ2-3, with 8 bases fitting TRBD1. With 5 bases clipped from V and 3 bases from J, the junction kept 7 bases outside the gene matches. CDR1 is SGHTA and CDR2 is FQGNSA in the germline V gene. The CDR3 totals 15 residues. This chain's CDR3 is CASSRQGSRTDTQYF. In DNA form, the CDR3 reads TGTGCCAGCAGCAGACAGGGGAGTAGAACAGATACGCAGTATTTT.

The CDR3, as DNA: TGTGCCAGCAGCTTACGAGGCGGGGAAGAGACCCAGTACTTC. Its protein is CASSLRGGEETQYF. The gene calls are TRBV7-3 and TRBJ2-5, with D tentatively TRBD2 (6 bases). The CDR3 spans 14 residues. Between the trimmed V and J ends, which lost 2 bases and 3 bases, there was a span of 10 bases. Germline CDR1 is SGHTA and CDR2 is FQGTGA.

This rearrangement joins TRBV7-2 to TRBJ2-5; a weak D match, TRBD1 (6 bases). The V and J ends lost 1 base and 2 bases respectively, with 11 bases between them. This CDR3 contains 15 residues. Per the germline V gene, CDR1 is SGHTA and CDR2 is FQGNSA. The CDR3: CASSLEDRFQETQYF. CDR3 bases: TGTGCCAGCAGCTTAGAGGACAGATTTCAAGAGACCCAGTACTTC.

The genes are TRBV30 and TRBJ2-7, with D possibly TRBD1 on 5 matching bases. Germline V CDR1 and CDR2: GTSNPN, SVGIG (reference sequence). The CDR3 has 16 residues. Trimming left V 3 bases short and J 5 bases short, with 23 bases between. The CDR3 is CAWRGSWQHLGDEQYF. The CDR3 DNA sequence: TGTGCCTGGAGGGGGTCGTGGCAACACTTAGGGGACGAGCAGTACTTC.

The chain employs TRBV10-1 and TRBJ2-3, with TRBD1 as a possible D gene (6 bases). The CDR3 has 15 residues. Trimming removed 2 bases at V and 0 bases at J, with 9 bases between. CDR1 and CDR2 (germline): WNHNN, SYGVQD (reference sequence). CDR3 loop: CASSEGRGSTDTQYF. The CDR3 nucleotides are TGCGCCAGCAGTGAGGGCAGGGGTAGCACAGATACGCAGTATTTT.

Comments on this clone: At one end, the junction sequence differs from germline, possibly due to a read error. The rearrangement links TRBV4-2 to TRBJ1-2, with 7 bases matching TRBD1. This CDR3 region has 15 residues. Germline V CDR1 and CDR2: LGHNA, YNFKEQ. DNA for the CDR3: TGTGCCAGCAGCCAAGGAGGGGCCCGGGACAGCCTCTCTTCCTTC. Its protein product is CASSQGGARDSLSSF.

The chain carries TRBV7-9 and TRBJ1-3; 7 bases line up with TRBD1. Looked up from germline, CDR1 is SEHNR and CDR2 is FQNEAQ (reference sequence). This CDR3 is 17 amino acids long. The junction had 7 bases not matched to a gene; V was cut back by 2 bases and J by 0 bases. The CDR3 loop reads CASSLRGQASSGNTIYF. As DNA, the CDR3 is TGTGCCAGCAGCTTACGCGGACAGGCATCCTCTGGAAACACCATATATTTT.

The chain uses TRBV6-2 or TRBV6-3 and TRBJ1-5; TRBD1 matches 9 bases. CDR3 length: 16 residues. V lost 0 bases, J lost 3 bases, and 3 bases stayed unmatched. Germline CDR1 is MNHEY and CDR2 is SVGEGT. CDR3 sequence reads: CASSYSGTGFNQPQHF. Here the CDR3 DNA reads TGTGCCAGCAGTTACTCCGGGACAGGGTTCAATCAGCCCCAGCATTTT.

The V gene is TRBV19, the J gene TRBJ1-3; D is perhaps TRBD1 (6 bases). Between the trimmed V and J ends, which lost 4 bases and 0 bases, there was a span of 7 bases. This CDR3 contains 14 residues. The germline V gene has CDR1 LNHDA and CDR2 SQIVND (reference sequence). The CDR3 bases are TGTGCCAGTAGTAGGACAGCCTCTGGAAACACCATATATTTT. This gives the protein CASSRTASGNTIYF.

In this sample, this clone turned up a few times. Other DNA sequences of this sample code for an identical CDR3. The chain has TRBV6-5 and TRBJ2-1; TRBD1 is a possible D gene (6 bases). Looked up from germline, CDR1 is MNHEY and CDR2 is SVGAGI. V dropped 3 bases and J dropped 1 base, with 10 bases sitting between them. CDR3 length equals 15 residues. CDR3 bases: TGTGCCAGCAGTTATGGCAGGGGTTCCTACAATGAGCAGTTCTTC. It codes for CASSYGRGSYNEQFF.

The CDR3 reads CAWSVQERTGNGNTIYF. The CDR3 region has the DNA TGTGCCTGGAGTGTACAGGAACGTACAGGGAATGGAAACACCATATATTTT. The V and J genes are TRBV30 and TRBJ1-3, with D maybe TRBD1 (6 bases). V was pared by 0 bases and J by 3 bases, with 18 bases between. The CDR3 has 17 amino acids. The germline V gene encodes CDR1 GTSNPN and CDR2 SVGIG (reference sequence).

The gene calls are TRBV7-9 and TRBJ2-5, with a weak D call TRBD1 (5 bases). V lost 1 base, J lost 2 bases, and 8 bases lay in between. CDR3 length: 14 amino acids. Germline loops: CDR1 SEHNR, CDR2 FQNEAQ (reference sequence). CDR3 DNA: TGTGCCAGCAGCTTAGGTCCAGGGCAAGAGACCCAGTACTTC. Its translation: CASSLGPGQETQYF. Using reference TRBV7-9 and TRBJ2-5 for the parts outside the CDR3, the full variable domain is DTGVSQNPRHKITKRGQNVTFRCDPISEHNRLYWYRQTLGQGPEFLTYFQNEAQLEKSRLLSDRFSAERPKGSFSTLEIQRTEQGDSAMYLCASSLGPGQETQYFGPGTRLLVL.

The chain couples TRBV4-2 to TRBJ1-1; D may be TRBD1 (5 bases). The V gene lost 1 base and the J gene lost 3 bases, with 12 bases spanning the gap. This CDR3 is 15 amino acids long. Looked up from germline, CDR1 is LGHNA and CDR2 is YNFKEQ. DNA of the CDR3: TGTGCCAGCAGCCAAGGGCTGGGGACTTACACTGAAGCTTTCTTT. Its protein product is CASSQGLGTYTEAFF.

This sequence joins TRBV28 and TRBJ1-2; 7 nucleotides agree with TRBD1. The length of the CDR3 is 15 residues. Germline loops: CDR1 MDHEN, CDR2 SYDVKM. V was clipped by 5 bases and J by 4 bases; unmatched bases: 10. The CDR3 loop reads CASSPRTGGPYGYTF. The CDR3, as DNA: TGTGCCAGCAGTCCAAGGACAGGAGGTCCCTATGGCTACACCTTC.

V is TRBV2 and J is TRBJ2-1; 8 positions match TRBD2. This CDR3 is 13 amino acids long. Germline V gene sequence: CDR1 SNHLY, CDR2 FYNNEI. V shed 7 bases and J 5 bases; nucleotides not matched to a gene: 4. Here the CDR3 DNA reads TGTGCCAGCAAAGGGACTAGAAACAATGAGCAGTTCTTC. Its protein product is CASKGTRNNEQFF.

This clone has a single count. V usage is TRBV4-3 and J usage is TRBJ2-5, with a weak D call TRBD2 (5 bases). The V end lost 1 base, the J end lost 3 bases, and 15 bases lay between the germline ends. Germline lookup yields CDR1 LGHNA and CDR2 YSLEER. The CDR3 covers 16 residues. The DNA of the CDR3 is TGCGCCAGCAGCCAAGGGGTCCGGGGTTCTGAAGAGACCCAGTACTTC. This sequence encodes CASSQGVRGSEETQYF.

The chain joins TRBV7-8 to TRBJ2-2; D is unclear. The V gene lost 4 bases and the J gene lost 8 bases, with 11 bases spanning the gap. CDR1 and CDR2 (germline): SGHVS, FQNEAQ. The CDR3 has 13 amino acids. The CDR3 DNA reads as TGTGCCAGCAGCTATACAGATTATGGGGAGCTGTTTTTT. Its protein is CASSYTDYGELFF.

This chain connects TRBV7-2 to TRBJ2-3; maybe TRBD2 (6 bases). Germline CDR1 reads SGHTA; CDR2 reads FQGNSA. V was pared by 3 bases and J by 1 base, with 11 bases between. CDR3 length: 15 residues. The DNA for the CDR3 is TGTGCCAGCAGCTTGGCGGGACTCCGCACAGATACGCAGTATTTT. This encodes CASSLAGLRTDTQYF.

The chain links TRBV28 to TRBJ1-4; 11 nucleotides agree with TRBD1. The CDR3 is 18 amino acids. Losses at the gene ends were 5 bases for V and 0 bases for J; bases not matched to a gene: 8. Germline CDR1 and CDR2: MDHEN and SYDVKM. The CDR3 spells CASSPWGTGGATNEKLFF. CDR3 bases: TGTGCCAGCAGTCCTTGGGGGACAGGGGGTGCAACTAATGAAAAACTGTTTTTT.

This clone is a singleton in its sample. CDR3 sequence reads: CASSVGGTGQGDEQFF. The CDR3 nucleotides are TGTGCCAGCAGCGTAGGTGGGACCGGACAGGGCGATGAGCAGTTCTTC. This chain joins TRBV9 and TRBJ2-1, with 8 bases that match TRBD1. The CDR3 is made up of 16 amino acids. The J segment lost 8 bases and the V segment lost 0 bases, leaving 10 bases of the junction unmatched. CDR1 is SGDLS and CDR2 is YYNGEE in the germline V gene.

In the case of this clone: Relative to the germline gene, one junction end is altered; a read error may explain this. Other nucleotide sequences in the sample specify the same CDR3. This rearrangement joins TRBV7-2 to TRBJ2-7; 7 nucleotides line up with TRBD1. The CDR3 runs to 15 residues. Germline assignment: CDR1 SGHTA and CDR2 FQGNSA. DNA for the CDR3: TGTGCCAGCAGCAAAGACAGGGATAGGTCCTACGAGCAGTATTTC. Protein: CASSKDRDRSYEQYF.

The chain is built from TRBV18 and TRBJ2-1, with 10 bases that match TRBD1. The CDR3 sequence is 16 residues long. Germline trimming cut 5 bases from V and 8 bases from J; bases unmatched to any gene: 12. Germline V gene lookup returns CDR1 KGHSH and CDR2 LQKENI. The DNA of the CDR3 is TGTGCCAGCTCAGTACCACGGGACAGGGGTAGGCATGAGCAGTTCTTC. It yields the protein CASSVPRDRGRHEQFF.

The genes are TRBV6-1 and TRBJ1-2; D not resolved. The CDR3 has 14 residues. Trimming took 2 bases from V and 1 from J, leaving 8 bases between them. The germline CDR1 and CDR2 sequences are MNHNS and SASEGT. CDR3 in amino acids: CASSERQVNYGYTF. CDR3 nucleotides: TGTGCCAGCAGTGAAAGGCAGGTTAACTATGGCTACACCTTC.

The genes are TRBV13 and TRBJ1-4; D gene ambiguous. This CDR3 has 14 amino acids. V dropped 5 bases and J dropped 8 bases, with 15 bases sitting between them. Germline lookup yields CDR1 PRHDT and CDR2 FYEKMQ (reference sequence). CDR3 residues: CASSLQPFREKLFF. Here the CDR3 DNA reads TGTGCCAGCAGCCTCCAGCCCTTCAGGGAAAAACTGTTTTTT.

V gene TRBV5-4 combines with J gene TRBJ1-2, with 8 bases aligning to TRBD1. V dropped 4 bases and J dropped 7; count of bases not matched to a gene: 18. Germline assignment: CDR1 SGHNT and CDR2 YYREEE (reference sequence). CDR3 size: 17 residues. Here the CDR3 reads CASSQAAGGGGSVGYTF. The CDR3, as DNA: TGTGCCAGCAGCCAGGCGGCAGGGGGCGGAGGGTCGGTTGGCTACACCTTC.

The CDR3 bases are TGTGCCAGCAGCTTGGGGGGACAGGGCTCGGAGACCCAGTACTTC. This translates into CASSLGGQGSETQYF. The chain uses TRBV5-6 and TRBJ2-5, with 9 bases lining up with TRBD1. The junction had 5 bases not matched to a gene; V was cut back by 0 bases and J by 5 bases. Germline-derived CDR1 and CDR2 are SGHDT and YYEEEE. This CDR3 region has 15 residues.

CDR3 DNA: TGTGCCATCCGGACCACAGGGGGCACTGAAGCTTTCTTT. Its translation: CAIRTTGGTEAFF. The V gene is TRBV10-3, the J gene TRBJ1-1; 8 bases fit TRBD1. V shed 8 bases and J 4 bases; nucleotides not matched to a gene: 6. The CDR3 has 13 residues. Germline V CDR1 and CDR2: ENHRY, SYGVKD.